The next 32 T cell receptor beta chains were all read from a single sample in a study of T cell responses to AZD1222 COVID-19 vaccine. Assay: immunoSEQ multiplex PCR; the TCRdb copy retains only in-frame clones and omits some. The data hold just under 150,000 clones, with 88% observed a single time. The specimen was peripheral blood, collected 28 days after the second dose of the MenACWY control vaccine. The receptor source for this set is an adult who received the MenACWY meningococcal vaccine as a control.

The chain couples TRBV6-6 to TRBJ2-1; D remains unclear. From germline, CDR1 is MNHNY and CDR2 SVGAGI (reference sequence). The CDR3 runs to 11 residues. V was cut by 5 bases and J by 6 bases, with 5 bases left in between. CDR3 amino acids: CASSRGNEQFF. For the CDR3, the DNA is TGTGCCAGCAGTCGCGGCAATGAGCAGTTCTTC.

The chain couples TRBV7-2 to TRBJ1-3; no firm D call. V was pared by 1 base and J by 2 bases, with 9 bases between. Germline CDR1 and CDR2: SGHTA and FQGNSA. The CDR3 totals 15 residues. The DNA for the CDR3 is TGTGCCAGCAGCTTAGGATACGGTCCTGGAAACACCATATATTTT. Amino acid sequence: CASSLGYGPGNTIYF. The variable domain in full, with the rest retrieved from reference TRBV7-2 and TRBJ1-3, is GAGVSQSPSNKVTEKGKDVELRCDPISGHTALYWYRQSLGQGLEFLIYFQGNSAPDKSGLPSDRFSAERTGGSVSTLTIQRTQQEDSAVYLCASSLGYGPGNTIYFGEGSWLTVV.

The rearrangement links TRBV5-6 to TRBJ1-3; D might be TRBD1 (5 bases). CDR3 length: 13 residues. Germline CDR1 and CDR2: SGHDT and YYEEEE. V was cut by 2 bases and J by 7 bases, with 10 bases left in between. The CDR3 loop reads CASSFQGENTIYF. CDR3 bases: TGTGCCAGCAGCTTCCAAGGGGAGAACACCATATATTTT. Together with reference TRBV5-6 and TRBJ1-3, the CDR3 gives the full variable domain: DAGVTQSPTHLIKTRGQQVTLRCSPKSGHDTVSWYQQALGQGPQFIFQYYEEEERQRGNFPDRFSGHQFPNYSSELNVNALLLGDSALYLCASSFQGENTIYFGEGSWLTVV.

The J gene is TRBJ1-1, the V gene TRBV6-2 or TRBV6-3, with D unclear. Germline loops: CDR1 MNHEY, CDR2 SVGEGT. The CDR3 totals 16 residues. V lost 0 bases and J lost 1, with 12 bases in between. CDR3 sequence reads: CASSYSTSEQNTEAFF. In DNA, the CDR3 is TGTGCCAGCAGTTACTCGACGTCCGAGCAGAACACTGAAGCTTTCTTT.

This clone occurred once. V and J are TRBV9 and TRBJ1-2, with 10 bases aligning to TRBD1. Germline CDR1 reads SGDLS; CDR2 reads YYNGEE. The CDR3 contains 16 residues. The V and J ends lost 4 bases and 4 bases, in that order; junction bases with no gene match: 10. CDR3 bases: TGTGCCAGCAGCCCCTCCTGGGACAGGGGCTCCTATGGCTACACCTTC. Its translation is CASSPSWDRGSYGYTF.

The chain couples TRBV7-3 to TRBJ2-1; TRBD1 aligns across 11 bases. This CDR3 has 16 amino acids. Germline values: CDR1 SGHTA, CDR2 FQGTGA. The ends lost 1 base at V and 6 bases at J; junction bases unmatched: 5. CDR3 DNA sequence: TGTGCCAGCAGCTTAATGGGACAGGGGGTCTCCAATGAGCAGTTCTTC. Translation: CASSLMGQGVSNEQFF. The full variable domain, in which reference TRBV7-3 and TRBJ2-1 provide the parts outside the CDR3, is GAGVSQTPSNKVTEKGKYVELRCDPISGHTALYWYRQSLGQGPEFLIYFQGTGAADDSGLPNDRFFAVRPEGSVSTLKIQRTERGDSAVYLCASSLMGQGVSNEQFFGPGTRLTVL.

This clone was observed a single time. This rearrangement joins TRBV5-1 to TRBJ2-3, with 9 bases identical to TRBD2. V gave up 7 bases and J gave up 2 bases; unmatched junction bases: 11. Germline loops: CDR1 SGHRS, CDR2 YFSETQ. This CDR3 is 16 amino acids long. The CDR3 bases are TGCGCCAGCGGAGCCTTAGCGGGGGCCATCACAGATACGCAGTATTTT. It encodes CASGALAGAITDTQYF.

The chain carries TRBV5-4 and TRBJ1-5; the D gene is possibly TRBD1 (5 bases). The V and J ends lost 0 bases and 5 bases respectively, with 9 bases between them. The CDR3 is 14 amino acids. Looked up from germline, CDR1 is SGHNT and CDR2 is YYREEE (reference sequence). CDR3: CASSLDGGDQPQHF. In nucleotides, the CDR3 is TGTGCCAGCAGCTTGGATGGAGGGGATCAGCCCCAGCATTTT.

The CDR3 sequence is CASSLYSGEGADTQYF. In DNA form, the CDR3 reads TGTGCCAGCAGTCTCTACTCAGGGGAAGGGGCAGATACGCAGTATTTT. The J gene is TRBJ2-3, the V gene TRBV27; maybe TRBD1 (6 bases). CDR1 and CDR2 from the germline V gene are MNHEY and SMNVEV (reference sequence). V lost 5 bases and J lost 4, with 19 bases in between. This CDR3 is 16 amino acids long.

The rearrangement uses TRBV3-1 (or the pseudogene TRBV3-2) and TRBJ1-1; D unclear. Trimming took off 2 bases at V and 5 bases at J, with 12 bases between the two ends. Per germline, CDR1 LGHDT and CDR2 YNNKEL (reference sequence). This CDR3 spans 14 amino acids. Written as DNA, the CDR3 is TGTGCCAGCAGCCAATCTGGTAGCGCGACTGAAGCTTTCTTT. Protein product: CASSQSGSATEAFF.

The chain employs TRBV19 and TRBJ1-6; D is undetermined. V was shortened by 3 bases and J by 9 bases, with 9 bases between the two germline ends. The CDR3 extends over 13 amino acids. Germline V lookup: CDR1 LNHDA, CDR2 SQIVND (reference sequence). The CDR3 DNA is TGTGCCAGTAGTATGAAGGCACGTTCACCCCTCCACTTT. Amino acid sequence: CASSMKARSPLHF.

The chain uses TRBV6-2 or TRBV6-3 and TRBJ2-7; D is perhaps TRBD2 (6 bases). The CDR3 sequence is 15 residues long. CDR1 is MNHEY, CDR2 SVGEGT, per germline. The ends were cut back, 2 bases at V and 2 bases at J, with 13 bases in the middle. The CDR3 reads CASSYERAITYEQYF. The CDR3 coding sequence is TGTGCCAGCAGTTACGAGCGGGCGATCACCTACGAGCAGTACTTC.

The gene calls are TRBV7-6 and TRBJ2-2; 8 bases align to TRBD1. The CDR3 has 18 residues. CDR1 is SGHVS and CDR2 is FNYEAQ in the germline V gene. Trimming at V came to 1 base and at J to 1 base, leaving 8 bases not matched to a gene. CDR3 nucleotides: TGTGCCAGCAGCTTAGGGTTCCCGGGACAGGTGAACACCGGGGAGCTGTTTTTT. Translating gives CASSLGFPGQVNTGELFF.

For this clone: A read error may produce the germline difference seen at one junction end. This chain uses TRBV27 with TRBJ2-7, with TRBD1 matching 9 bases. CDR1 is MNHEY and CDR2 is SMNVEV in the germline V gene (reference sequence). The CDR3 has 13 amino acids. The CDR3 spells CASGVPGQGQGNF. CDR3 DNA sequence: TGTGCCAGCGGTGTACCGGGACAGGGTCAAGGGAACTTC.

In DNA, the CDR3 is TGTGCCTCCGACAGGGCTGCCGGGGCCAACGTCCTGACTTTC. It translates to CASDRAAGANVLTF. This chain uses TRBV19 with TRBJ2-6, with 7 bases identical to TRBD1. The length of the CDR3 is 14 residues. V trimming: 11 bases; J trimming: 4 bases; junction bases outside the gene matches: 8. Germline V gene sequence: CDR1 LNHDA, CDR2 SQIVND (reference sequence).

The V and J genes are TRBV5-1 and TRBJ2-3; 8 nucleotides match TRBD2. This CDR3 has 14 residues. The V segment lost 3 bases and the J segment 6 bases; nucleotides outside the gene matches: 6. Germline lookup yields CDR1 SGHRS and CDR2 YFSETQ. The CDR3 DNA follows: TGCGCCAGCAGCTGGGCCAGCGGGAGTGATACGCAGTATTTT. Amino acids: CASSWASGSDTQYF.

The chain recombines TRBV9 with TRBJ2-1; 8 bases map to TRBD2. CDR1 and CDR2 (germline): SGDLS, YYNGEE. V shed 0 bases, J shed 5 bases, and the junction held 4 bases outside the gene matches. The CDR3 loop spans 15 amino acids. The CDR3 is CASSVEPGGNNEQFF. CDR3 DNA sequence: TGTGCCAGCAGCGTAGAACCGGGGGGGAACAATGAGCAGTTCTTC.

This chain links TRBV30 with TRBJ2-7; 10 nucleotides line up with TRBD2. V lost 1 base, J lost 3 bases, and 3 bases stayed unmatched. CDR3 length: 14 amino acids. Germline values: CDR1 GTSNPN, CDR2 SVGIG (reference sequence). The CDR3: CAWSGPSGSYEQYF. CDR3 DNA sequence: TGTGCCTGGAGTGGGCCTAGCGGGAGCTACGAGCAGTACTTC.

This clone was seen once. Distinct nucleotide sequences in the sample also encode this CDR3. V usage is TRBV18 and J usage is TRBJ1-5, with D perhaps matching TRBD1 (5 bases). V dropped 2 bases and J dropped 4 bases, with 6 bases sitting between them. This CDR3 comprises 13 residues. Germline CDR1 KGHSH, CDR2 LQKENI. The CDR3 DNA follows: TGTGCCAGCTCACCAGACAGAAATCAGCCCCAGCATTTT. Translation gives CASSPDRNQPQHF.

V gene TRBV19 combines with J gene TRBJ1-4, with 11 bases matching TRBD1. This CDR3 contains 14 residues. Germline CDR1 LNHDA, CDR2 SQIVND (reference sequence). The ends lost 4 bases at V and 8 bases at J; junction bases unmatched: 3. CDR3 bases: TGTGCCAGTAGTAGGACAGGGGGCAACGAAAAACTGTTTTTT. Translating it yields CASSRTGGNEKLFF.

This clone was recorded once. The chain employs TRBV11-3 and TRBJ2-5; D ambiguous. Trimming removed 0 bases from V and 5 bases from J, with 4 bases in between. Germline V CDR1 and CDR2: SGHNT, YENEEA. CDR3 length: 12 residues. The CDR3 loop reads CASSLEGETQYF. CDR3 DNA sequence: TGTGCCAGCAGCTTAGAAGGGGAGACCCAGTACTTC.

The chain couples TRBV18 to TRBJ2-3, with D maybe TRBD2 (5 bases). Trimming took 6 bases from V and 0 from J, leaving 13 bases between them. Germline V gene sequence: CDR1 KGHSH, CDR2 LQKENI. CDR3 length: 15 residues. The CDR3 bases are TGTGCCAGCTCCCGTCGGGGTCCTAGCACAGATACGCAGTATTTT. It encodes CASSRRGPSTDTQYF.

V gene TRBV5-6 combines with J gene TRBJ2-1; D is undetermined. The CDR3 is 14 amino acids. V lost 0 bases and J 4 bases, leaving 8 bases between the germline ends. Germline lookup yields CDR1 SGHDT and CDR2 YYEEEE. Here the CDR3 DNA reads TGTGCCAGCAGCTTGGTTGGGCCTTACAATGAGCAGTTCTTC. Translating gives CASSLVGPYNEQFF.

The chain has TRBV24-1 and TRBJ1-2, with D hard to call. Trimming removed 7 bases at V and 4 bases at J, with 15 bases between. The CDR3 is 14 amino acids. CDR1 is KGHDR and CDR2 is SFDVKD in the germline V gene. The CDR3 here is CATREEGSGYGYTF. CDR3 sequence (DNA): TGTGCCACCAGAGAAGAGGGATCGGGCTATGGCTACACCTTC.

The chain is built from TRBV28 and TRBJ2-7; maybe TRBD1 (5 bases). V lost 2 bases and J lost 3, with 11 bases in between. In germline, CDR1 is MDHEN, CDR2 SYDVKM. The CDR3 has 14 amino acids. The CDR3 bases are TGTGCCAGCAGTTTACAGGGCGCCGGCTACGAGCAGTACTTC. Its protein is CASSLQGAGYEQYF.

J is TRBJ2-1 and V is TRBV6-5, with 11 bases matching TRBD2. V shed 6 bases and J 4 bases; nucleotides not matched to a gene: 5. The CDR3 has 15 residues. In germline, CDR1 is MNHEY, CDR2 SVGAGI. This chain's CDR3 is CASSPGTSGYNEQFF. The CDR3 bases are TGTGCCAGCAGCCCCGGGACTAGCGGATACAATGAGCAGTTCTTC.

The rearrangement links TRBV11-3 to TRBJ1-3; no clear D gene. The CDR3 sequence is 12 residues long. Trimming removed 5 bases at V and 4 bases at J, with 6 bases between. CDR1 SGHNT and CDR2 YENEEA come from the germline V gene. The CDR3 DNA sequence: TGTGCCAGCAGCGTGGGCGGAAACACCATATATTTT. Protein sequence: CASSVGGNTIYF.

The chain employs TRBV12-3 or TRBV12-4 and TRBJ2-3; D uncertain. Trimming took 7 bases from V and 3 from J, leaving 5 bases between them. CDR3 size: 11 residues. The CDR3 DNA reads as TGTGCCAGCACTCATACAGATACGCAGTATTTT. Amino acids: CASTHTDTQYF.

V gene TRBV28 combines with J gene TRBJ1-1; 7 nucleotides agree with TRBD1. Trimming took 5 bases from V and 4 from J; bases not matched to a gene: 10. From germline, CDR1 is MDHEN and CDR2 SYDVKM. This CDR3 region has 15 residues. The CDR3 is CASSPRTGGSTEAFF. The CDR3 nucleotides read TGTGCCAGCAGTCCACGGACAGGAGGGTCCACTGAAGCTTTCTTT.

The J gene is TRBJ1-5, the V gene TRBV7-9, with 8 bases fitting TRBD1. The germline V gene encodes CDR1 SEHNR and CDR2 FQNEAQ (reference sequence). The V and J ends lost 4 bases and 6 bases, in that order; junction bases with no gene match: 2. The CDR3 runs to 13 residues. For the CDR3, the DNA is TGTGCCAGCAGCTCCGGACAGGGTCAGCCCCAGCATTTT. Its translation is CASSSGQGQPQHF.

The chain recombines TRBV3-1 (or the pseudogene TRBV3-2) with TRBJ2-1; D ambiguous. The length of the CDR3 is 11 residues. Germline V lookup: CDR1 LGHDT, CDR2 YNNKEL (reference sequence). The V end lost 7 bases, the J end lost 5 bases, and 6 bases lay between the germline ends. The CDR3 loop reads CASTKDNEQFF. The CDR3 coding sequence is TGTGCCAGCACCAAGGACAATGAGCAGTTCTTC.

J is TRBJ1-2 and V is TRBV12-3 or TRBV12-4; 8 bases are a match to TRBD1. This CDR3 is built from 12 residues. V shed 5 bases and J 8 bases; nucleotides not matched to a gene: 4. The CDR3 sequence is CASSPDRAGYTF. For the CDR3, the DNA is TGTGCCAGCAGTCCGGACAGGGCCGGCTACACCTTC.